These 5 T cell receptor beta chains were all obtained from the same sample, sequenced in a study of blood T cells in healthy people across ages. With a J-beta primer mix and a sample-barcoded 5' primer, a second PCR ran 7 to 11 cycles. TCRdb analysed the 5' RACE reads with MiXCR anew, one entry per CDR3 protein. This repertoire shows 1.5 million to 2 million distinct CDR3 sequences, roughly 28% found once; its top ten account for about 7.7%. Sequencing was done on a sample of blood. These TCRs come from a woman aged 25 to 39 in good health.

This clonotype was seen repeatedly, ten times or more. The chain combines TRBV27 with TRBJ2-3; D may be TRBD1 (6 bases). The CDR3 is 15 amino acids. Between the trimmed V and J ends, which lost 5 bases and 4 bases, there was a span of 16 bases. Germline assignment: CDR1 MNHEY and CDR2 SMNVEV (reference sequence). The CDR3 nucleotides read TGTGCCAGCAGTCCGTCGACAGGAGTCCCAGATACGCAGTATTTT. Protein: CASSPSTGVPDTQYF.

In the case of this clonotype: A clone one base away is much larger, so this may be a read error. This rearrangement joins TRBV6-2 or TRBV6-3 to TRBJ2-7; D gene unclear. This CDR3 is 12 amino acids long. Germline V gene lookup returns CDR1 MNHEY and CDR2 SVGEGT. CDR3 coding DNA: TGTGCCAGCAGTTACTCCATCGAGACCCAGTGCTTC. It codes for CASSYSIETQCF.

A few counts support this clonotype. This chain links TRBV18 with TRBJ2-5; possible D gene TRBD1, 6 bases. The CDR3 is 14 amino acids. Germline V gene sequence: CDR1 KGHSH, CDR2 LQKENI. Trimming pared 4 bases from V and 2 bases from J, leaving 11 bases between. In DNA, the CDR3 is TGTGCCAGCTCACTAATCGGACAGCAAGAGACCCAGTACTTC. Its translation: CASSLIGQQETQYF. Full variable domain (rest looked up from reference TRBV18 and TRBJ2-5): NAGVMQNPRHLVRRRGQEARLRCSPMKGHSHVYWYRQLPEEGLKFMVYLQKENIIDESGMPKERFSAEFPKEGPSILRIQQVVRGDSAAYFCASSLIGQQETQYFGPGTRLLVL.

This clonotype was observed a handful of times. This sequence joins TRBV7-2 and TRBJ2-1; 9 nucleotides align to TRBD2. The V gene end was trimmed by 4 bases and the J gene end by 6 bases; junction bases not matched to a gene: 10. CDR3 size: 16 residues. The germline V gene encodes CDR1 SGHTA and CDR2 FQGNSA. In nucleotides, the CDR3 is TGTGCCAGCAGCTCGGGAGGCGGGAGGGCCCTCAATGAGCAGTTCTTC. Translating gives CASSSGGGRALNEQFF. Variable domain in full (rest from reference TRBV7-2 and TRBJ2-1): GAGVSQSPSNKVTEKGKDVELRCDPISGHTALYWYRQSLGQGLEFLIYFQGNSAPDKSGLPSDRFSAERTGGSVSTLTIQRTQQEDSAVYLCASSSGGGRALNEQFFGPGTRLTVL.

In its sample, this clonotype was seen a few times. This sequence joins TRBV29-1 and TRBJ2-7, with 9 bases matching TRBD1. V lost 6 bases and J lost 3; bases outside the gene matches: 6. The germline CDR1 and CDR2 sequences are SQVTM and ANQGSEA. This CDR3 is built from 13 residues. CDR3: CSVGGQGLYEQYF. The CDR3 DNA reads as TGCAGCGTGGGCGGACAGGGGCTCTACGAGCAGTACTTC.